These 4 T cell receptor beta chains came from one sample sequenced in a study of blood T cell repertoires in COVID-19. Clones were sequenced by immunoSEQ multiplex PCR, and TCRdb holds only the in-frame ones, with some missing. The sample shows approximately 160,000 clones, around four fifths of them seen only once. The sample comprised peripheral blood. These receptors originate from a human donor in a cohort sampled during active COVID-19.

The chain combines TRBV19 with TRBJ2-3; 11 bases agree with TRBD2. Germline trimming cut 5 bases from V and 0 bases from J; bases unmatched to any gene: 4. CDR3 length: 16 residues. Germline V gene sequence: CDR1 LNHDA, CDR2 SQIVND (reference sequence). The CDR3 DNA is TGTGCCAGTAGTCTGCTAGCGGGGGGTAGCACAGATACGCAGTATTTT. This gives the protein CASSLLAGGSTDTQYF.

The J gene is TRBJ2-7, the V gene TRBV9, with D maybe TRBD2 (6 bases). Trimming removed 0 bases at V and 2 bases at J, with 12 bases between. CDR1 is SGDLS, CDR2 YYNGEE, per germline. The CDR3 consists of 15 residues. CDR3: CASSVGWGEPYEQYF. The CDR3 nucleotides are TGTGCCAGCAGCGTAGGGTGGGGGGAGCCCTACGAGCAGTACTTC.

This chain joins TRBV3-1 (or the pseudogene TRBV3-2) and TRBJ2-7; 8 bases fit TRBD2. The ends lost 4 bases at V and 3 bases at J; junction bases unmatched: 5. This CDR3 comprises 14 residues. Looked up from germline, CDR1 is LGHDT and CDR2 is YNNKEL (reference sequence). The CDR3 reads CASSPGTRLYEQYF. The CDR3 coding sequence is TGTGCCAGCAGCCCCGGGACTAGACTCTACGAGCAGTACTTC.

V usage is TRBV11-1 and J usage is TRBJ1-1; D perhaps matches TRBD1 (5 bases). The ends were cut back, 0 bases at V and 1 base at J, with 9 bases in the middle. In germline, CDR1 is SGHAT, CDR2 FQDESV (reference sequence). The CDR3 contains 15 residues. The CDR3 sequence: CASSLAGQSNTEAFF. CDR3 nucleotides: TGTGCCAGCAGCTTAGCGGGGCAGTCGAACACTGAAGCTTTCTTT.